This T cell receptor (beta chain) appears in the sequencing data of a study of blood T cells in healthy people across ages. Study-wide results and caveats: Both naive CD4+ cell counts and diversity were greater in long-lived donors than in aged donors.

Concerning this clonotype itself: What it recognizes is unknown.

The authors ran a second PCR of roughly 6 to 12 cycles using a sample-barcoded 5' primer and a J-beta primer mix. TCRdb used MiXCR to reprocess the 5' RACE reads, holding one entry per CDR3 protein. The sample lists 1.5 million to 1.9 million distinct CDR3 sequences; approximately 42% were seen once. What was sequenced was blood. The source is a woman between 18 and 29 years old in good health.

This CDR3 reads CASSWASGSRTGELFF. The CDR3 DNA sequence: TGTGCCAGCAGTTGGGCTAGCGGGAGTAGGACCGGGGAGCTGTTTTTT. This rearrangement joins TRBV25-1 to TRBJ2-2; TRBD2 matches at 10 bases. Trimming cost V 5 bases and J 5 bases; bases outside gene matches: 8. In germline, CDR1 is MGHDK, CDR2 SYGVNS. CDR3 length equals 16 residues.